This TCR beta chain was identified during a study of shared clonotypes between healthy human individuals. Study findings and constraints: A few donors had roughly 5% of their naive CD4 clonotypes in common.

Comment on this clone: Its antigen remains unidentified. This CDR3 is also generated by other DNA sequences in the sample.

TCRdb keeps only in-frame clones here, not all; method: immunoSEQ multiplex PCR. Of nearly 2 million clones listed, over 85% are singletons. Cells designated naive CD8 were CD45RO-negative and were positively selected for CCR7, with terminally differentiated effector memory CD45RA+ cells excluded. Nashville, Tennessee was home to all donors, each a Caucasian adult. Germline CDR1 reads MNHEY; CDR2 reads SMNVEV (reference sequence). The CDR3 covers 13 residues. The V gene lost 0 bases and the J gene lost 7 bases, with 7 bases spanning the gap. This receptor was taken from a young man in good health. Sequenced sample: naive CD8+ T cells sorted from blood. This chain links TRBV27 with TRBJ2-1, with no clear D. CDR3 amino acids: CASSLSGRNEQFF. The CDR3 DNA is TGTGCCAGCAGTTTATCGGGCAGGAATGAGCAGTTCTTC.